This T cell receptor (beta chain) was captured by sequencing in a study of T cells in Graves' hyperthyroidism and ophthalmopathy (dated by TCRdb to the late 2010s). Background on the whole study: Peripheral blood was sampled at the time of initial diagnosis, prior to any treatment. A discovery cohort of approximately 97 patients, 43 with Graves' ophthalmopathy and 55 to 65 with stable Graves' hyperthyroidism, was used to find distinguishing TCR V-J signatures. An independent validation cohort of under 20 hyperthyroidism patients and some 15 patients who later progressed to ophthalmopathy tested prospective prediction of ophthalmopathy. The roughly 91 discovery patients were randomly divided into training and test sets at a 7:3 ratio. In addition, the study compared T-cell repertoires in thyroid tissue and in blood from about 6 Graves' hyperthyroidism patients. Following sampling, methimazole starting at 30 mg daily was given to hyperthyroidism patients, and high-dose intravenous methylprednisolone was given to ophthalmopathy patients. The paper reports TCR Vbeta CDR3 sequencing of some 140 peripheral blood samples: 43 ophthalmopathy, some 80 hyperthyroidism and approximately 17 progressor patients. Here is what the overall study found, with its caveats: Ophthalmopathy was separated from stable hyperthyroidism by a 13 V-J signature model, with 87.88% sensitivity and 81% to 82% specificity obtained in cross-validation and 80%/75% obtained in testing. Most expanded thyroid clonotypes (frequency above 0.001) were also detected in blood, suggesting blood repertoires may reflect thyroid immune responses. Sample size was not statistically predetermined, and investigators were not blinded to group allocation. In validation, progression to ophthalmopathy was predicted by the model with 55% to 71% sensitivity and about 72% specificity, a median of around 6.5 months before onset.

Amplification of TCR beta CDR3 regions was carried out from RNA transcripts. For the first round of RT-PCR on the TCR CDR3, the HTBI primer set was used together with the Qiagen OneStep RT-PCR kit. Libraries were constructed in a second round of multiplex PCR, after which size selection and purification were carried out. Libraries were sequenced paired-end with 100 bp reads on an Illumina HiSeq2000. The published analysis was carried out like this. Raw data were processed with SOAPnuke, discarding reads with adapters, uncalled bases, mean Phred below 15, or no exact constant-primer or identifier match. COPE v1.2.5 was used to merge the high-quality paired reads, and each unique nucleotide sequence was defined as a clonotype. MiTCR v1.1 was used to align the clonotypes against IMGT TRBV, TRBD and TRBJ reference segments. The analysis was restricted to V-J combinations with a frequency above 0.0001, which together covered approximately 99% of the repertoires. The TCS score was defined as F50 (clonal expansion) divided by E x V (chaos), with BLOSUM62-based TCRdist calculated between CDR3 peptides within each V-J. Welch's t-statistics and random forest reduced fewer than 600 V-J features to roughly 13, which were used in a naive Bayes classifier (R e1071). The similarity between thyroid and blood repertoires was quantified using the Morisita-Horn index. TCRdb handled the public reads itself, with Q25 trimming in fastp and clone calling in MiXCR, and kept productive beta chains. Duplicate CDR3 protein sequences are folded into a single record with the most common DNA and genes. Clone size and V and J calls follow TCRdb, not the original study. For this sample the table gives around 700,000 distinct CDR3 sequences, of which 30% to 40% were detected only once. The ten largest clones capture 30% to 40% of the sample.

This clonotype was counted a few times. Which antigen it targets is not known. No clone much larger than this one lies a single base away; base qualities are absent. Including the terminal cysteine and phenylalanine, the CDR3 comprises 17 residues. The sequence is cut down to CDR3 DNA, 51 bases in frame from base 1. The germline V gene (reference sequence) specifies SGHNT as CDR1 and YYREEE as CDR2. V loses 2 bases at its end and J loses 1 base; junction bases beyond the gene matches: 10. Graves' hyperthyroidism was defined as stable when no progression to ophthalmopathy occurred over 18 months of follow-up. The hyperthyroidism patients were between 18 and 65 years old and newly diagnosed, with a disease duration of less than 2 months. Any patient with an uncontrolled infection, another autoimmune disease, pregnancy or lactation was excluded. Diagnoses were established on the basis of clinical symptoms, serum thyroxine and TRAb, thyroid ultrasound, and orbital computed tomography. PBMCs were isolated from about 10 ml of fresh peripheral blood by Ficoll-Paque density gradient centrifugation. Total RNA was extracted with Trizol reagent, and quality was checked on an Agilent 2100 Bioanalyzer.

Sequenced input: blood. Recombination linked TRBV5-4 to TRBJ1-1; 8 middle bases align to TRBD1. The TCR comes from a middle-aged woman with Graves' hyperthyroidism. The CDR3 loop reads CASSFRTGLQENTEAFF. The bases read TGTGCCAGCAGCTTCCGGACAGGGCTACAGGAGAACACTGAAGCTTTCTTT. Extended through the reference TRBV5-4 and TRBJ1-1 proteins, this CDR3 yields the full variable domain: ETGVTQSPTHLIKTRGQQVTLRCSSQSGHNTVSWYQQALGQGPQFIFQYYREEENGRGNFPPRFSGLQFPNYSSELNVNALELDDSALYLCASSFRTGLQENTEAFFGQGTRLTVV.